The next 32 T cell receptor beta chains were all read from a single sample in a study of shared clonotypes between healthy human individuals. Sequencing was performed with immunoSEQ multiplex PCR; in TCRdb, only in-frame clones are kept and a portion is missing. The sample consists of 760,000 or so clones, approximately 97% of them appearing once. CD45RO negativity and positive selection for CCR7 defined naive CD8 cells, a population that excluded terminally differentiated effector memory CD45RA+ cells. Sample: naive CD8+ T cells sorted from blood. The source is a man aged 25 to 40 in good health.

This chain joins TRBV6-6 and TRBJ1-1; D gene unclear. The CDR3 is 15 residues long. Looked up from germline, CDR1 is MNHNY and CDR2 is SVGAGI (reference sequence). V was clipped by 5 bases and J by 0 bases, with 13 bases between them. The CDR3 DNA is TGTGCCAGCAGTCCCTTCTCGACGGTGAACACTGAAGCTTTCTTT. This codes for CASSPFSTVNTEAFF.

The chain recombines TRBV27 with TRBJ2-5, with unresolved D. The germline V and J ends were trimmed by 8 bases and 3 bases, with 19 bases remaining between them. This CDR3 is built from 15 residues. The germline gives CDR1 MNHEY, CDR2 SMNVEV (reference sequence). CDR3 sequence reads: CASGRLSSYEETQYF. The CDR3 region has the DNA TGTGCCAGCGGAAGACTTAGCTCATATGAAGAGACCCAGTACTTC.

The chain uses TRBV15 and TRBJ2-7; D is undetermined. Trimming removed 4 bases from V and 0 bases from J, with 10 bases in between. From germline, CDR1 is LNHNV and CDR2 YYDKDF (reference sequence). The CDR3 runs 14 residues. The CDR3 here is CATSTDKNSYEQYF. The CDR3 region has the DNA TGTGCCACCAGCACCGACAAAAACTCCTACGAGCAGTACTTC.

The chain employs TRBV27 and TRBJ2-7; TRBD2 agrees at 8 bases. Losses at the gene ends were 2 bases for V and 2 bases for J; bases not matched to a gene: 5. This CDR3 spans 15 amino acids. From germline, CDR1 is MNHEY and CDR2 SMNVEV (reference sequence). The CDR3 DNA follows: TGTGCCAGCAGTTTAAACGGGAGGGGGGCCTACGAGCAGTACTTC. The encoded protein is CASSLNGRGAYEQYF.

The chain employs TRBV7-9 and TRBJ2-2; D gene uncertain. This CDR3 has 11 residues. Trimming took off 8 bases at V and 6 bases at J, with 7 bases between the two ends. The V gene's germline CDR1 is SEHNR and CDR2 FQNEAQ (reference sequence). CDR3 DNA: TGTGCCAGCTTAGGTGCCGGGGAGCTGTTTTTT. It encodes CASLGAGELFF.

This clone was counted a single time. V usage is TRBV29-1 and J usage is TRBJ2-5; D remains unclear. Between the trimmed V and J ends, which lost 6 bases and 1 base, there was a span of 15 bases. The germline V gene encodes CDR1 SQVTM and CDR2 ANQGSEA. The CDR3 has 14 residues. CDR3 loop: CSVVSGGLQETQYF. The CDR3 coding sequence is TGCAGCGTGGTCTCCGGTGGCCTCCAAGAGACCCAGTACTTC.

The rearrangement links TRBV30 to TRBJ2-7; possibly TRBD2 for D (5 bases). Germline values: CDR1 GTSNPN, CDR2 SVGIG (reference sequence). V dropped 5 bases and J dropped 1 base, with 21 bases sitting between them. CDR3 length: 16 amino acids. The chain's CDR3 is CAWGGPGRRISYEQYF. CDR3 sequence (DNA): TGTGCCTGGGGAGGACCTGGGCGCCGTATATCCTACGAGCAGTACTTC.

This chain joins TRBV7-8 and TRBJ1-5; D unresolved. Between the trimmed V and J ends, which lost 1 base and 4 bases, there was a span of 14 bases. The CDR3 sequence is 16 residues long. Germline CDR1 reads SGHVS; CDR2 reads FQNEAQ. CDR3 in DNA: TGTGCCAGCAGCTTAGTGGCAGGCGGAGGTAATCAGCCCCAGCATTTT. Protein sequence: CASSLVAGGGNQPQHF.

This chain links TRBV7-1 with TRBJ2-6; D may be TRBD1 (5 bases). TRBV7-1 is treated as an ORF (open reading frame) with a function not yet certain. The V end lost 4 bases, the J end lost 5 bases, and 21 bases lay between the germline ends. There are 18 residues in the CDR3. CDR3 sequence reads: CASSLDQRGQSRANVLTF. The CDR3 coding sequence is TGTGCCAGCAGCTTGGATCAACGAGGACAAAGTCGGGCCAACGTCCTGACTTTC.

The V and J genes are TRBV7-9 and TRBJ2-1, with TRBD2 matching over 7 bases. This CDR3 is built from 15 residues. V gave up 7 bases and J gave up 3 bases; unmatched junction bases: 9. Per the germline V gene, CDR1 is SEHNR and CDR2 is FQNEAQ (reference sequence). This chain's CDR3 is CASNPPSGNYNEQFF. The CDR3, as DNA: TGTGCCAGCAACCCTCCCAGCGGGAACTACAATGAGCAGTTCTTC. The entire variable domain, with the rest obtained from reference TRBV7-9 and TRBJ2-1, is as follows: DTGVSQNPRHKITKRGQNVTFRCDPISEHNRLYWYRQTLGQGPEFLTYFQNEAQLEKSRLLSDRFSAERPKGSFSTLEIQRTEQGDSAMYLCASNPPSGNYNEQFFGPGTRLTVL.

The chain employs TRBV29-1 and TRBJ1-5; D is ambiguous. CDR1 and CDR2 from the germline V gene are SQVTM and ANQGSEA. The V end was cut by 3 bases, the J end by 4 bases, with 10 bases between. The CDR3 runs 13 residues. The CDR3: CSVDLGGNQPQHF. The CDR3 DNA sequence: TGCAGCGTTGATTTAGGCGGAAATCAGCCCCAGCATTTT.

The gene calls are TRBV7-9 and TRBJ2-7, with 8 bases identical to TRBD1. Germline V gene data show CDR1 as SEHNR and CDR2 as FQNEAQ (reference sequence). The CDR3 has 17 residues. The J segment lost 5 bases and the V segment lost 4 bases, leaving 16 bases of the junction unmatched. CDR3 sequence: CASSSTFGQGRVDEQYF. The DNA of the CDR3 is TGTGCCAGCAGCTCCACCTTCGGACAGGGACGAGTTGACGAGCAGTACTTC.

The gene calls are TRBV14 and TRBJ2-2; TRBD2 aligns across 8 bases. In germline, CDR1 is SGHDN, CDR2 FVKESK. V was clipped by 4 bases and J by 8 bases; unmatched bases: 21. The length of the CDR3 is 19 residues. The CDR3 loop is CASSPGTRTRAGHRGELFF. The DNA of the CDR3 is TGTGCCAGCAGCCCAGGGACTAGGACTCGAGCGGGGCACCGGGGGGAGCTGTTTTTT.

The chain couples TRBV14 to TRBJ2-5; D gene uncertain. The V gene lost 4 bases and the J gene lost 5 bases, with 11 bases spanning the gap. Per germline, CDR1 SGHDN and CDR2 FVKESK. This CDR3 is 13 amino acids long. This chain's CDR3 is CASSPTVRETQYF. In DNA form, the CDR3 reads TGTGCCAGCAGCCCAACGGTCCGGGAGACCCAGTACTTC.

This clone appeared once. V gene TRBV27 combines with J gene TRBJ1-1, with unresolved D. V was cut by 10 bases and J by 2 bases, with 20 bases left in between. The CDR3 is made up of 15 amino acids. Germline CDR1 is MNHEY and CDR2 is SMNVEV (reference sequence). Written as DNA, the CDR3 is TGTGCCACCAGAGATGGACGAGCAGACAACACTGAAGCTTTCTTT. Translating it yields CATRDGRADNTEAFF.

The chain links TRBV7-9 to TRBJ2-7; 8 bases align to TRBD1. This CDR3 is built from 15 residues. V shed 6 bases and J 2 bases; nucleotides not matched to a gene: 9. Looked up from germline, CDR1 is SEHNR and CDR2 is FQNEAQ (reference sequence). CDR3 bases: TGTGCCAGCAGTGCAGGGGGCGAATCTCCCTACGAGCAGTACTTC. Encoded protein: CASSAGGESPYEQYF.

This chain joins TRBV14 and TRBJ1-2; 11 nucleotides align to TRBD1. The V gene end was trimmed by 6 bases and the J gene end by 4 bases; junction bases not matched to a gene: 4. Per the germline V gene, CDR1 is SGHDN and CDR2 is FVKESK. The length of the CDR3 is 14 residues. The CDR3 region has the DNA TGTGCCAGCAGTCCGGGACAGGGGGTCTATGGCTACACCTTC. Translation: CASSPGQGVYGYTF.

The chain recombines TRBV7-9 with TRBJ2-1; D uncertain. Trimming removed 4 bases from V and 3 bases from J, with 10 bases in between. Germline V CDR1 and CDR2: SEHNR, FQNEAQ (reference sequence). This CDR3 is built from 14 residues. The CDR3 bases are TGTGCCAGCAGCTCATCCTCTGACTACAATGAGCAGTTCTTC. Amino acids: CASSSSSDYNEQFF.

The CDR3 coding sequence is TGTGCCAGCTCCCCGGGCGGGCTTGGGGCCAACGTCCTGACTTTC. It is translated as CASSPGGLGANVLTF. The chain has TRBV18 and TRBJ2-6; possibly TRBD2 for D (5 bases). Per the germline V gene, CDR1 is KGHSH and CDR2 is LQKENI. V was clipped by 6 bases and J by 3 bases, with 12 bases between them. The CDR3 sequence is 15 residues long.

The CDR3 loop reads CASSLYGTADNYGYTF. The CDR3, as DNA: TGTGCCAGCAGCTTATACGGGACAGCTGATAACTATGGCTACACCTTC. This chain links TRBV7-9 with TRBJ1-2; TRBD1 matches 7 bases. J gave up 1 base and V 2 bases, and 7 bases lay outside the gene matches. The CDR3 runs 16 residues. The germline gives CDR1 SEHNR, CDR2 FQNEAQ (reference sequence).

This clone was detected only once. The chain joins TRBV27 to TRBJ2-7, with TRBD1 as a possible D gene (6 bases). Per the germline V gene, CDR1 is MNHEY and CDR2 is SMNVEV (reference sequence). The germline V and J ends were trimmed by 8 bases and 2 bases, with 16 bases remaining between them. The CDR3 totals 14 residues. Written as DNA, the CDR3 is TGTGCCAGCTCAACCCTGGGGGCAACCTACGAGCAGTACTTC. Protein sequence: CASSTLGATYEQYF.

This chain joins TRBV5-1 and TRBJ2-7; perhaps TRBD1 as D (8 bases). Looked up from germline, CDR1 is SGHRS and CDR2 is YFSETQ. V lost 4 bases and J 4 bases, leaving 21 bases between the germline ends. There are 16 residues in the CDR3. The CDR3 DNA sequence: TGCGCCAGCAGCGCCTACAGGGGGACTAACTCATACGAGCAGTACTTC. The encoded protein is CASSAYRGTNSYEQYF.

The chain has TRBV9 and TRBJ1-4; D unclear. Trimming left V 0 bases short and J 8 bases short, with 8 bases between. The germline CDR1 and CDR2 sequences are SGDLS and YYNGEE. The CDR3 is 13 amino acids. The CDR3 loop reads CASSVGTEEKLFF. CDR3 in DNA: TGTGCCAGCAGCGTAGGGACGGAGGAAAAACTGTTTTTT.

Here the CDR3 DNA reads TGTGCTAGTGGTTCGGGCTACGATGACGCCATCTATGGCTACACCTTC. This sequence encodes CASGSGYDDAIYGYTF. The rearrangement joins TRBV12-5 to TRBJ1-2, with no clear D. Germline V gene sequence: CDR1 LGHNT, CDR2 FRNRAP. The CDR3 is 16 amino acids. The V and J ends lost 4 bases and 4 bases respectively, with 19 bases between them.

This clone was counted a single time. V and J are TRBV9 and TRBJ2-1; 10 positions agree with TRBD2. Germline V gene lookup returns CDR1 SGDLS and CDR2 YYNGEE. V trimming: 0 bases; J trimming: 7 bases; junction bases outside the gene matches: 4. The CDR3 totals 15 residues. The CDR3 loop reads CASSVAPSGSNEQFF. For the CDR3, the DNA is TGTGCCAGCAGCGTAGCGCCTAGCGGGAGTAATGAGCAGTTCTTC.

Notes on this clone: Other DNA sequences in this sample translate to the same CDR3. DNA for the CDR3: TGTGCCAGCAGTTACGGCGGCACTGAAGCTTTCTTT. Amino acids: CASSYGGTEAFF. This chain joins TRBV6-5 and TRBJ1-1; D not resolved. Trimming cost V 2 bases and J 4 bases, with 5 bases left between them. The CDR3 loop spans 12 amino acids. The germline V gene has CDR1 MNHEY and CDR2 SVGAGI.

This clone was counted a single time. The chain joins TRBV29-1 to TRBJ2-7; no firm D call. Trimming cost V 2 bases and J 2 bases, with 10 bases left between them. CDR3 length equals 13 residues. The germline V gene encodes CDR1 SQVTM and CDR2 ANQGSEA. CDR3: CSVEQAHTYEQYF. CDR3 bases: TGCAGCGTTGAACAGGCGCACACCTACGAGCAGTACTTC.

This chain joins TRBV7-2 and TRBJ2-7; 10 positions agree with TRBD2. This CDR3 comprises 15 residues. CDR1 and CDR2 (germline): SGHTA, FQGNSA. Trimming cost V 4 bases and J 3 bases; bases outside gene matches: 6. This CDR3 is CASSSVAGGGYEQYF. The CDR3 DNA reads as TGTGCCAGCAGCTCAGTAGCGGGAGGAGGCTACGAGCAGTACTTC. The complete variable domain, with remaining parts taken from reference TRBV7-2 and TRBJ2-7, reads GAGVSQSPSNKVTEKGKDVELRCDPISGHTALYWYRQSLGQGLEFLIYFQGNSAPDKSGLPSDRFSAERTGGSVSTLTIQRTQQEDSAVYLCASSSVAGGGYEQYFGPGTRLTVT.

The V and J genes are TRBV28 and TRBJ2-7; D perhaps matches TRBD2 (6 bases). Germline CDR1 and CDR2: MDHEN and SYDVKM. The CDR3 sequence is 14 residues long. V lost 5 bases and J lost 7, with 18 bases in between. The CDR3 DNA sequence: TGTGCCAGCAGTCCACTAGCTACAATTGGGGAGCAGTACTTC. Translated: CASSPLATIGEQYF.

This clone showed up just once. The V call is TRBV11-2, the J call TRBJ2-6; D is ambiguous. The CDR3 has 18 amino acids. Trimming cost V 8 bases and J 0 bases, with 20 bases left between them. The germline V gene encodes CDR1 SGHAT and CDR2 FQNNGV. CDR3 nucleotide sequence: TGTGCCAGCCTATTCGGGCCAGAGCACCACTCTGGGGCCAACGTCCTGACTTTC. Protein product: CASLFGPEHHSGANVLTF. The variable domain in full, with the rest retrieved from reference TRBV11-2 and TRBJ2-6, is EAGVAQSPRYKIIEKRQSVAFWCNPISGHATLYWYQQILGQGPKLLIQFQNNGVVDDSQLPKDRFSAERLKGVDSTLKIQPAKLEDSAVYLCASLFGPEHHSGANVLTFGAGSRLTVL.

The V gene is TRBV27, the J gene TRBJ1-4; weak D call: TRBD1 (5 bases). The germline CDR1 and CDR2 sequences are MNHEY and SMNVEV (reference sequence). The length of the CDR3 is 14 residues. V lost 1 base, J lost 4 bases, and 7 bases lay in between. DNA for the CDR3: TGTGCCAGCAGTTTATTGGACAATAATGAAAAACTGTTTTTT. It specifies CASSLLDNNEKLFF. The full variable domain, in which reference TRBV27 and TRBJ1-4 provide the parts outside the CDR3, is EAQVTQNPRYLITVTGKKLTVTCSQNMNHEYMSWYRQDPGLGLRQIYYSMNVEVTDKGDVPEGYKVSRKEKRNFPLILESPSPNQTSLYFCASSLLDNNEKLFFGSGTQLSVL.

As concerns this clone: Other DNA sequences from this sample encode an identical CDR3 as well. V usage is TRBV11-3 and J usage is TRBJ1-1; D ambiguous. This CDR3 spans 13 amino acids. Germline values: CDR1 SGHNT, CDR2 YENEEA. V was shortened by 3 bases and J by 1 base, with 6 bases between the two germline ends. DNA for the CDR3: TGTGCCAGCAGCTTTACTAGGAACACTGAAGCTTTCTTT. Amino acid sequence: CASSFTRNTEAFF.